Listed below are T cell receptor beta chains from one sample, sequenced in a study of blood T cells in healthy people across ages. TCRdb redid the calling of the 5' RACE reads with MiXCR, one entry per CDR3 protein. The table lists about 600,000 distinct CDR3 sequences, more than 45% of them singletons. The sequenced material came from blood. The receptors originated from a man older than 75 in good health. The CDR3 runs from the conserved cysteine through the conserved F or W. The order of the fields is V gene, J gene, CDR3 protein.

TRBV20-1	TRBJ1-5	CSAGDRETNQPQHF
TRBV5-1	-	CAGSSQAGGPSGEQYF
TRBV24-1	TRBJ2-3	CATSDAGTDTQYF
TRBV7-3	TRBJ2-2	CASSLSSAGGSTGELFF
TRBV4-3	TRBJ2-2	CASSQGTSGGSAELFF
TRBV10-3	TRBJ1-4	CAISESGDHLNEKLFF
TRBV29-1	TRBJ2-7	CSPLGRQYF
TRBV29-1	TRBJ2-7	CSAARTEGYEQYF
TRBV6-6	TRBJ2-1	CASKEVNEQFF
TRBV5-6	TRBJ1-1	CASSEPGTGGAFF
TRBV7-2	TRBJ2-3	CASSFGAGGPTDTQYF
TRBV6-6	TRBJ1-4	CASNTGLTNEKLFF
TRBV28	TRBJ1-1	CASSTLSGTEAFF
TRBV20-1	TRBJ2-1	CSVREGGSYNEQFF
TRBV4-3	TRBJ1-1	CASSQEQGLLTEAFF
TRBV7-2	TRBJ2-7	CASSLARTGSSYEQYF
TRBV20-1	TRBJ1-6	CSARTDRGGTPLHF
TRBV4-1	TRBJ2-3	CASSHEGTGGGTQYF
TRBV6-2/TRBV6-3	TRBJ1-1	CASRPTGGTEAFF
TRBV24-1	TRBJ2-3	CATSDYKREFTDTQYF
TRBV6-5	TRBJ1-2	CASSSTGSRTNYGYTF
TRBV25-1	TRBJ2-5	CASSFDRSLGTQYF
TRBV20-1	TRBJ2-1	CSASSPKQFF
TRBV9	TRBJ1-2	CASSVSGTGNYGYTF
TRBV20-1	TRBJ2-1	CSATTSGGYNEQFF
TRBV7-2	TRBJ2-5	CASSLSRGGQGTQYF
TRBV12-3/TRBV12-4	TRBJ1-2	CASSLPALGRDSRGYTF
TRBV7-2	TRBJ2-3	CASSLPFGAGARDTQYF
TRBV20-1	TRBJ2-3	CSARPQTSGRDTQYF
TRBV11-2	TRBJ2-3	CASSRQGPSTDTQYF
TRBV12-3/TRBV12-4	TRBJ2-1	CASRTNNNEQFF
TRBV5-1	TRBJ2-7	CASSLAWTGASYEQYF
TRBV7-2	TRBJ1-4	CASSPDRGRATNEKLFF
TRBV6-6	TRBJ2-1	CASSYTENPGEQFF
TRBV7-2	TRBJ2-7	CASSLQGLGYEQYF
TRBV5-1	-	CASSLHLGNEQYF
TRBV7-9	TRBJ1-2	CASSPGRDRDYTF
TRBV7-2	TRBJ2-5	CASSSDIRETQYF
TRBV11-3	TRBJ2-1	CASSLGRDRFRNEQFF
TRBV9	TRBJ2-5	CASSAQGWETQYF
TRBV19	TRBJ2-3	CASRLVGTDTQYF
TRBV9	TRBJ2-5	CASSTGTSGIGAKTQYF
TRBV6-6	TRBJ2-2	CASSDSGRRDGELFF
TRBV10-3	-	CAIGSGGREQYF
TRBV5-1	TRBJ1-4	CASSDDRALEKLFF
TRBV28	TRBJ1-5	CASSLIPGAVSGQPQHF
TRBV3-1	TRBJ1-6	CASSRGSTLHF